Following are 27 T cell receptor beta chains from one sample sequenced in a study of blood T cells in healthy people across ages. With a J-beta primer mix and a sample-barcoded 5' primer, a second PCR ran about 7 to 12 cycles. MiXCR, applied by TCRdb to the 5' RACE reads, yields one record per CDR3 protein. This sample has 380,000 or so distinct CDR3 sequences; roughly half occur once, and the top ten carry under 65%. Source material: blood. The receptors derive from a man aged 55 to 70 in good health.

The CDR3, as DNA: TGTGCCAGCAGCTTAGAGTCAGGGGGCGCAGATACGCAGTATTTT. Its protein is CASSLESGGADTQYF. This sequence joins TRBV7-2 and TRBJ2-3, with 8 bases identical to TRBD1. With 1 base clipped from V and 4 bases from J, the junction kept 4 bases outside the gene matches. The CDR3 is 15 residues long. The V gene's germline CDR1 is SGHTA and CDR2 FQGNSA. The full variable domain, rest sourced from reference TRBV7-2 and TRBJ2-3, is GAGVSQSPSNKVTEKGKDVELRCDPISGHTALYWYRQSLGQGLEFLIYFQGNSAPDKSGLPSDRFSAERTGGSVSTLTIQRTQQEDSAVYLCASSLESGGADTQYFGPGTRLTVL.

The genes are TRBV3-1 and TRBJ2-1, with 9 nucleotides matching TRBD2. The CDR3 totals 17 residues. Losses at the gene ends were 4 bases for V and 1 base for J; bases not matched to a gene: 8. Germline V CDR1 and CDR2: LGHDT, YNNKEL (reference sequence). The CDR3 sequence: CASSPRGAGGSYNEQFF. Written as DNA, the CDR3 is TGTGCCAGCAGCCCTCGAGGAGCGGGGGGTTCCTACAATGAGCAGTTCTTC.

This chain links TRBV11-3 with TRBJ2-1; 14 bases match TRBD2. The end of the DNA fits TRBJ2-7 better, so the J call may be wrong. Germline CDR1 is SGHNT and CDR2 is YENEEA. The CDR3 totals 20 residues. CDR3 bases: TGTGCCAGCAGCTCCCGGGGGGGACTAGCGGGAGCCAACTCCTACAATGAGCAGTACTTC. It yields the protein CASSSRGGLAGANSYNEQYF.

The chain carries TRBV2 and TRBJ2-1; D ambiguous. The V and J ends lost 5 bases and 7 bases respectively, with 12 bases between them. There are 13 residues in the CDR3. The germline CDR1 and CDR2 sequences are SNHLY and FYNNEI. CDR3 DNA: TGTGCCAGCAGTTTGACATCCTGGAATGAGCAGTTCTTC. As protein: CASSLTSWNEQFF.

In the case of this clonotype: The junction departs from the called germline gene at one end, perhaps through a read error. The chain joins TRBV29-1 to TRBJ2-5; possibly TRBD1 or TRBD2 for D (6 bases each). This CDR3 comprises 12 residues. Germline CDR1 reads SQVTM; CDR2 reads ANQGSEA. The CDR3 DNA is TGCGGCGTGGGGGGCGGACAAGAGACCCAGTACTTC. Protein sequence: CGVGGGQETQYF.

This clonotype was seen a few times. The CDR3 DNA sequence: TGTGCCAGCAGCAAACAGGAGCTCGGCAGGGCCTGGACAGATACGCAGTATTTT. Protein sequence: CASSKQELGRAWTDTQYF. This chain uses TRBV21-1 with TRBJ2-3; the tabulated D call, TRBD2, remains unverified against the DNA. TRBV21-1 is flagged as a pseudogene. CDR3 size: 18 residues.

The chain's CDR3 is CATSDQGARRQFF. CDR3 DNA sequence: TGTGCCACCAGTGATCAGGGGGCAAGGCGGCAGTTCTTC. V usage is TRBV24-1 and J usage is TRBJ2-1; 8 bases fit TRBD1. J lost 12 bases, V lost 3 bases, and 6 bases had no gene match. The CDR3 runs 13 residues. Germline lookup yields CDR1 KGHDR and CDR2 SFDVKD.

This clonotype showed up just a few times. A much larger clone differs by one base, so this may be a read error. This rearrangement joins TRBV11-2 to TRBJ1-1; 7 bases line up with TRBD1. This CDR3 has 13 amino acids. Germline CDR1 SGHAT, CDR2 FQNNGV. V shed 5 bases and J 4 bases; nucleotides not matched to a gene: 4. CDR3 sequence reads: CASSRGQITEAFF. As DNA, the CDR3 is TGTGCCAGCAGCCGGGGACAGATCACTGAAGCTTTCTTT.

V is TRBV20-1 and J is TRBJ2-3, with D hard to call. The CDR3 covers 15 residues. The germline CDR1 and CDR2 sequences are DFQATT and SNEGSKA (reference sequence). V was cut by 3 bases and J by 6 bases, with 19 bases left in between. The DNA for the CDR3 is TGCAGTGCTAGTGTCTCGGCACCCACCCCGGATACGCAGTATTTT. Residues: CSASVSAPTPDTQYF.

V gene TRBV24-1 combines with J gene TRBJ2-5; 11 bases match TRBD1. The V segment lost 3 bases and the J segment 3 bases; nucleotides outside the gene matches: 2. This CDR3 is 15 amino acids long. Germline values: CDR1 KGHDR, CDR2 SFDVKD. CDR3 coding DNA: TGTGCCACCAGTGATGGGGGACAGGGGGAAGAGACCCAGTACTTC. Translation: CATSDGGQGEETQYF.

The chain couples TRBV4-3 to TRBJ2-3; 10 nucleotides agree with TRBD2. Per the germline V gene, CDR1 is LGHNA and CDR2 is YSLEER. V trimming: 0 bases; J trimming: 8 bases; junction bases outside the gene matches: 11. The CDR3 runs 17 residues. The CDR3 DNA is TGCGCCAGCAGCCAAGATCACGGCAGCGGGAGGGCCGGTACGCAGTATTTT. Its translation: CASSQDHGSGRAGTQYF.

V is TRBV5-6 and J is TRBJ2-4, with D possibly TRBD2 on 5 matching bases. Germline CDR1 and CDR2: SGHDT and YYEEEE. V was clipped by 0 bases and J by 13 bases, with 20 bases between them. This CDR3 region has 15 residues. The DNA of the CDR3 is TGTGCCAGCAGCTTGGCCGCTCTAGCCACGAGGGAGCAGTACTTC. Amino acid sequence: CASSLAALATREQYF.

This clonotype showed up just a few times. This rearrangement joins TRBV7-9 to TRBJ2-7; 11 bases line up with TRBD1. Germline-derived CDR1 and CDR2 are SEHNR and FQNEAQ (reference sequence). V shed 6 bases, J shed 7 bases, and the junction held 8 bases outside the gene matches. The CDR3 runs to 14 residues. The CDR3 DNA sequence: TGTGCCAGCAGTTCGGACAGGGGGCATCGGGAGCAGTACTTC. It is translated as CASSSDRGHREQYF.

The table lists this clonotype with many counts. The gene calls are TRBV5-1 and TRBJ2-3; D call uncertain. Germline CDR1 and CDR2: SGHRS and YFSETQ. The ends were cut back, 4 bases at V and 4 bases at J, with 13 bases in the middle. The CDR3 sequence is 14 residues long. The CDR3 DNA reads as TGCGCCAGCAGCCCGTCGCCCGCCCCAGATACGCAGTATTTT. Its translation: CASSPSPAPDTQYF.

This chain's CDR3 is CASITGRQVRETQYF. The CDR3 DNA is TGTGCCAGCATCACCGGCCGACAGGTTCGAGAGACCCAGTACTTC. The rearrangement links TRBV6-1 to TRBJ2-5, with D maybe TRBD1 (6 bases). V was trimmed by 7 bases and J by 4 bases, leaving 19 bases between them. CDR3 length equals 15 residues. In germline, CDR1 is MNHNS, CDR2 SASEGT.

This clonotype has just one count. This chain connects TRBV28 to TRBJ2-1; TRBD2 matches at 13 bases. The germline gives CDR1 MDHEN, CDR2 SYDVKM. This CDR3 contains 15 residues. V lost 6 bases to trimming and J lost 9 bases; unmatched junction nucleotides: 8. The CDR3 bases are TGTGCCAGCAGACAAACTAGCGGGGGGGCCGGTGAGCAGTTCTTC. This encodes CASRQTSGGAGEQFF.

The chain has TRBV7-9 and TRBJ2-3; 8 bases align to TRBD1. The CDR3 runs 16 residues. The V gene end was trimmed by 3 bases and the J gene end by 0 bases; junction bases not matched to a gene: 5. Per germline, CDR1 SEHNR and CDR2 FQNEAQ (reference sequence). Here the CDR3 DNA reads TGTGCCAGCAGCTTCTCCCAGGGGGCTAGCACAGATACGCAGTATTTT. Translation gives CASSFSQGASTDTQYF.

The chain employs TRBV13 and TRBJ1-1; 7 bases map to TRBD1. The CDR3 runs 16 residues. V gave up 2 bases and J gave up 3 bases; unmatched junction bases: 9. Per germline, CDR1 PRHDT and CDR2 FYEKMQ (reference sequence). CDR3 amino acids: CASSLKGTEGYTEAFF. CDR3 DNA: TGTGCCAGCAGCTTAAAGGGGACAGAGGGCTACACTGAAGCTTTCTTT.

This clonotype has just a few counts. The V and J genes are TRBV11-1 and TRBJ2-1; D may be TRBD2 (7 bases). The CDR3 has 14 amino acids. V lost 4 bases to trimming and J lost 9 bases, with 16 bases between them. Per the germline V gene, CDR1 is SGHAT and CDR2 is FQDESV (reference sequence). CDR3 residues: CASSSYREGPEQFF. CDR3 nucleotides: TGTGCCAGCAGCTCGTACAGGGAGGGTCCTGAGCAGTTCTTC.

This rearrangement joins TRBV20-1 to TRBJ2-3, with a weak D call TRBD2 (7 bases). Trimming cost V 1 base and J 0 bases, with 8 bases left between them. The CDR3 loop spans 14 amino acids. The germline V gene encodes CDR1 DFQATT and CDR2 SNEGSKA (reference sequence). CDR3 nucleotide sequence: TGCAGTGCTAGAGGCGGGGGCAGCACAGATACGCAGTATTTT. Translating it yields CSARGGGSTDTQYF.

The chain uses TRBV6-2 or TRBV6-3 and TRBJ2-7; no clear D. The V gene lost 5 bases and the J gene lost 0 bases, with 14 bases spanning the gap. Germline V gene lookup returns CDR1 MNHEY and CDR2 SVGEGT. The CDR3 runs 15 residues. This chain's CDR3 is CASSQPGRSSYEQYF. The CDR3 DNA sequence: TGTGCCAGCAGTCAACCCGGACGGAGCTCCTACGAGCAGTACTTC.

The sample holds a few counts of this clonotype. This chain joins TRBV7-2 and TRBJ2-6; possible D gene TRBD2, 5 bases. The CDR3 runs 18 residues. V lost 5 bases, J lost 0 bases, and 17 bases lay in between. Per the germline V gene, CDR1 is SGHTA and CDR2 is FQGNSA. The CDR3 protein is CASSPIVWTDSGANVLTF. The CDR3 DNA is TGTGCCAGCAGCCCTATAGTCTGGACTGACTCTGGGGCCAACGTCCTGACTTTC.

The J gene is TRBJ2-3, the V gene TRBV7-2; D gene ambiguous. The V end was cut by 2 bases, the J end by 2 bases, with 14 bases between. Looked up from germline, CDR1 is SGHTA and CDR2 is FQGNSA. The CDR3 is made up of 16 amino acids. The CDR3 DNA is TGTGCCAGCAGCTTACCTCCGGACGGTCTCACAGATACGCAGTATTTT. Residues: CASSLPPDGLTDTQYF.

This chain uses TRBV6-1 with TRBJ2-7, with 7 nucleotides matching TRBD2. The CDR3 has 15 residues. J was trimmed by 7 bases and V by 1 base; bases with no gene match: 10. CDR1 and CDR2 (germline): MNHNS, SASEGT. For the CDR3, the DNA is TGTGCCAGCAGTGAAGACGGTAGCGGGTCTTCGGAGCAGTACTTC. Its protein product is CASSEDGSGSSEQYF.

Only a few counts were recorded for this clonotype. V gene TRBV7-2 combines with J gene TRBJ2-7, with 8 bases aligning to TRBD1. The V gene's germline CDR1 is SGHTA and CDR2 FQGNSA. CDR3 length equals 15 residues. V was pared by 4 bases and J by 6 bases, with 11 bases of the junction left unmatched. CDR3 in amino acids: CASSSSTGAGSEQYF. DNA for the CDR3: TGTGCCAGCAGCTCCTCGACAGGGGCTGGCAGCGAGCAGTACTTC. The full variable domain, with the rest looked up from reference TRBV7-2 and TRBJ2-7, is GAGVSQSPSNKVTEKGKDVELRCDPISGHTALYWYRQSLGQGLEFLIYFQGNSAPDKSGLPSDRFSAERTGGSVSTLTIQRTQQEDSAVYLCASSSSTGAGSEQYFGPGTRLTVT.

This clonotype has only a few counts. The rearrangement links TRBV27 to TRBJ2-7, with a weak D call TRBD2 (6 bases). This CDR3 contains 13 residues. Germline CDR1 and CDR2: MNHEY and SMNVEV (reference sequence). Trimming stripped 3 bases from V and 2 bases from J, with 8 bases between. For the CDR3, the DNA is TGTGCCAGCAGTTTTGGACTACCCTACGAGCAGTACTTC. This gives the protein CASSFGLPYEQYF.

This chain joins TRBV20-1 and TRBJ2-6, with TRBD1 matching 11 bases. Trimming cost V 0 bases and J 1 base; bases outside gene matches: 5. The CDR3 runs 18 residues. CDR1 and CDR2 (germline): DFQATT, SNEGSKA (reference sequence). CDR3: CSARDLRDRGSGANVLTF. The DNA for the CDR3 is TGCAGTGCTAGAGATCTCCGGGACAGGGGGTCTGGGGCCAACGTCCTGACTTTC.